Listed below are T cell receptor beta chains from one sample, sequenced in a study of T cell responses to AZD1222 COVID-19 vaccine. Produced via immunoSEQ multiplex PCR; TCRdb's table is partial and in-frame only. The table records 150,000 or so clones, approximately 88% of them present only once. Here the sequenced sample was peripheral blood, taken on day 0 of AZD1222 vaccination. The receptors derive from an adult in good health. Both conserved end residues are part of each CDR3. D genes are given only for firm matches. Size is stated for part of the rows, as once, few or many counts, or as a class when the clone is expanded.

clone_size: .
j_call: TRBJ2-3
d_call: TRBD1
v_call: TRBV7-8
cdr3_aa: CASSLSTGQGAVTQYF
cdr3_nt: TGTGCCAGCAGCTTATCGACGGGACAGGGGGCCGTAACGCAGTATTTT

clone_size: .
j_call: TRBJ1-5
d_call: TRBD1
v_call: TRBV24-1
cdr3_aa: CATSQGAHNQPQHF
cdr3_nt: TGTGCCACCAGTCAGGGGGCCCATAATCAGCCCCAGCATTTT

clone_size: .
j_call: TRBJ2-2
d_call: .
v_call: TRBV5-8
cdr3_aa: CASSLGGNLGELFF
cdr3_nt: TGTGCCAGCAGCTTGGGGGGGAACCTCGGGGAGCTGTTTTTT

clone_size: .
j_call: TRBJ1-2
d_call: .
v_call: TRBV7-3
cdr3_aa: CASSLTVEGGYTF
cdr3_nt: TGTGCCAGCAGCTTAACGGTGGAAGGTGGCTACACCTTC

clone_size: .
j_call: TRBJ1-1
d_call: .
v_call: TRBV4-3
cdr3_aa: CASSQGMNTEAFF
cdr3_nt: TGCGCCAGCAGCCAAGGGATGAACACTGAAGCTTTCTTT

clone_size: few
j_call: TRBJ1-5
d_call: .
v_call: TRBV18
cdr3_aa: CASSPYRATMVQPQHF
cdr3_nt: TGTGCCAGCTCACCATACCGGGCTACGATGGTTCAGCCCCAGCATTTT

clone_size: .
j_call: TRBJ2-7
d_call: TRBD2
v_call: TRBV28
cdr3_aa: CATRTSGTYEQYF
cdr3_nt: TGTGCCACCCGGACTAGCGGAACCTACGAGCAGTACTTC

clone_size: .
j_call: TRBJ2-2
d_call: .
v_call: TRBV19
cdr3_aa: CASRGFGTTNTGELFF
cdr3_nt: TGTGCCAGTAGGGGCTTTGGGACGACGAACACCGGGGAGCTGTTTTTT

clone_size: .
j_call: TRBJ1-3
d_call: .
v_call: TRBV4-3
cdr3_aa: CASSHLRQTGAGNTIYF
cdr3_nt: TGCGCCAGCAGCCACCTTAGACAGACGGGGGCTGGAAACACCATATATTTT

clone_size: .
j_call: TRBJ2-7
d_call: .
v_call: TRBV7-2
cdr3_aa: CASSPDFFTYEQYF
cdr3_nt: TGTGCCAGCAGTCCGGATTTTTTTACCTACGAGCAGTACTTC

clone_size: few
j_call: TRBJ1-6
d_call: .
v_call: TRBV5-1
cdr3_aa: CASSLRQGENSPLHF
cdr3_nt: TGCGCCAGCAGCTTGCGCCAGGGTGAGAATTCACCCCTCCACTTT

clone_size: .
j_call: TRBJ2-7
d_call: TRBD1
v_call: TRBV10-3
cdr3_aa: CAIREGQAPYEQYF
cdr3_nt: TGTGCCATCAGAGAGGGACAGGCCCCCTACGAGCAGTACTTC

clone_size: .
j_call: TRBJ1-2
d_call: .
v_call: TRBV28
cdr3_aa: CASSPRQPPNRYGYTF
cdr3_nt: TGTGCCAGCAGTCCAAGGCAGCCCCCGAACCGTTATGGCTACACCTTC

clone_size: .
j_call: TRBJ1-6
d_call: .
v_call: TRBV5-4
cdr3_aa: CASSLGDRNSPLHF
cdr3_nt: TGTGCCAGCAGCTTGGGGGACCGGAATTCACCCCTCCACTTT

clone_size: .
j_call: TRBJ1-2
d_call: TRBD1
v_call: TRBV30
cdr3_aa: CAWSMWTGGGGYTF
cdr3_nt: TGTGCCTGGAGTATGTGGACAGGGGGTGGTGGCTACACCTTC

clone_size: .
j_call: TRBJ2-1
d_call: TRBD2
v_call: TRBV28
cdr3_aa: CASSGTSGRAREFF
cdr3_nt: TGTGCCAGCAGTGGGACTAGCGGGAGGGCCAGGGAGTTCTTC

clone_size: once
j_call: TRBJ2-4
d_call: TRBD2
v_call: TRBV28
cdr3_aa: CASNGGVDKNIQYF
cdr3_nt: TGTGCCAGCAACGGGGGGGTCGACAAAAACATTCAGTACTTC

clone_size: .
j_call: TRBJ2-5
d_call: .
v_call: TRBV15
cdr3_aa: CATSRAVPETQYF
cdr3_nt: TGTGCCACCAGCAGAGCAGTGCCGGAGACCCAGTACTTC

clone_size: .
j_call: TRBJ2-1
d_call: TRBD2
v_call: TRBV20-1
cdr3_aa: CSASGTRASYNEQFF
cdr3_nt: TGCAGTGCTAGTGGGACTAGAGCCTCCTACAATGAGCAGTTCTTC

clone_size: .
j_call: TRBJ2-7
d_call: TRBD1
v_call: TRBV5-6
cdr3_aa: CASSPEDRGRDEQYF
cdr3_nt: TGTGCCAGCAGCCCGGAGGACAGGGGTCGTGACGAGCAGTACTTC

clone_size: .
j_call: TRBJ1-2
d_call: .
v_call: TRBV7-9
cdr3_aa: CASSTRQNFYGYTF
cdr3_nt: TGTGCCAGCAGCACTCGACAGAATTTCTATGGCTACACCTTC

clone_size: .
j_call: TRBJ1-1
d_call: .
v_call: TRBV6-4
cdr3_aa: CATQIGRGTTMNTEAFF
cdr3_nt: TGTGCCACTCAGATTGGCAGAGGGACTACCATGAACACTGAAGCTTTCTTT